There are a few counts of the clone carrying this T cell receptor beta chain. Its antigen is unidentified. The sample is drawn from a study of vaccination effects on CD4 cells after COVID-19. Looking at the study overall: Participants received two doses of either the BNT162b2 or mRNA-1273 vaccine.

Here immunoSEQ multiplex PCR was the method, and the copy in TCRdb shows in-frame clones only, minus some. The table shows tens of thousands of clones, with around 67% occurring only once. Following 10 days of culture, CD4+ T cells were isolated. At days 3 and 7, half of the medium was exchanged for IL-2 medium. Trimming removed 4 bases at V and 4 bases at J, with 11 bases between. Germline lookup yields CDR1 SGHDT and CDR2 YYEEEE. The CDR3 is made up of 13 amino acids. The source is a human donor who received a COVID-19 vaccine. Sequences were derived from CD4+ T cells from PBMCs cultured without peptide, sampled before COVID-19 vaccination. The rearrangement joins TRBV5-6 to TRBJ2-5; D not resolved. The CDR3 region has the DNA TGTGCCAGCAGCCTTCGGACGGGAGAGACCCAGTACTTC. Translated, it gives CASSLRTGETQYF.